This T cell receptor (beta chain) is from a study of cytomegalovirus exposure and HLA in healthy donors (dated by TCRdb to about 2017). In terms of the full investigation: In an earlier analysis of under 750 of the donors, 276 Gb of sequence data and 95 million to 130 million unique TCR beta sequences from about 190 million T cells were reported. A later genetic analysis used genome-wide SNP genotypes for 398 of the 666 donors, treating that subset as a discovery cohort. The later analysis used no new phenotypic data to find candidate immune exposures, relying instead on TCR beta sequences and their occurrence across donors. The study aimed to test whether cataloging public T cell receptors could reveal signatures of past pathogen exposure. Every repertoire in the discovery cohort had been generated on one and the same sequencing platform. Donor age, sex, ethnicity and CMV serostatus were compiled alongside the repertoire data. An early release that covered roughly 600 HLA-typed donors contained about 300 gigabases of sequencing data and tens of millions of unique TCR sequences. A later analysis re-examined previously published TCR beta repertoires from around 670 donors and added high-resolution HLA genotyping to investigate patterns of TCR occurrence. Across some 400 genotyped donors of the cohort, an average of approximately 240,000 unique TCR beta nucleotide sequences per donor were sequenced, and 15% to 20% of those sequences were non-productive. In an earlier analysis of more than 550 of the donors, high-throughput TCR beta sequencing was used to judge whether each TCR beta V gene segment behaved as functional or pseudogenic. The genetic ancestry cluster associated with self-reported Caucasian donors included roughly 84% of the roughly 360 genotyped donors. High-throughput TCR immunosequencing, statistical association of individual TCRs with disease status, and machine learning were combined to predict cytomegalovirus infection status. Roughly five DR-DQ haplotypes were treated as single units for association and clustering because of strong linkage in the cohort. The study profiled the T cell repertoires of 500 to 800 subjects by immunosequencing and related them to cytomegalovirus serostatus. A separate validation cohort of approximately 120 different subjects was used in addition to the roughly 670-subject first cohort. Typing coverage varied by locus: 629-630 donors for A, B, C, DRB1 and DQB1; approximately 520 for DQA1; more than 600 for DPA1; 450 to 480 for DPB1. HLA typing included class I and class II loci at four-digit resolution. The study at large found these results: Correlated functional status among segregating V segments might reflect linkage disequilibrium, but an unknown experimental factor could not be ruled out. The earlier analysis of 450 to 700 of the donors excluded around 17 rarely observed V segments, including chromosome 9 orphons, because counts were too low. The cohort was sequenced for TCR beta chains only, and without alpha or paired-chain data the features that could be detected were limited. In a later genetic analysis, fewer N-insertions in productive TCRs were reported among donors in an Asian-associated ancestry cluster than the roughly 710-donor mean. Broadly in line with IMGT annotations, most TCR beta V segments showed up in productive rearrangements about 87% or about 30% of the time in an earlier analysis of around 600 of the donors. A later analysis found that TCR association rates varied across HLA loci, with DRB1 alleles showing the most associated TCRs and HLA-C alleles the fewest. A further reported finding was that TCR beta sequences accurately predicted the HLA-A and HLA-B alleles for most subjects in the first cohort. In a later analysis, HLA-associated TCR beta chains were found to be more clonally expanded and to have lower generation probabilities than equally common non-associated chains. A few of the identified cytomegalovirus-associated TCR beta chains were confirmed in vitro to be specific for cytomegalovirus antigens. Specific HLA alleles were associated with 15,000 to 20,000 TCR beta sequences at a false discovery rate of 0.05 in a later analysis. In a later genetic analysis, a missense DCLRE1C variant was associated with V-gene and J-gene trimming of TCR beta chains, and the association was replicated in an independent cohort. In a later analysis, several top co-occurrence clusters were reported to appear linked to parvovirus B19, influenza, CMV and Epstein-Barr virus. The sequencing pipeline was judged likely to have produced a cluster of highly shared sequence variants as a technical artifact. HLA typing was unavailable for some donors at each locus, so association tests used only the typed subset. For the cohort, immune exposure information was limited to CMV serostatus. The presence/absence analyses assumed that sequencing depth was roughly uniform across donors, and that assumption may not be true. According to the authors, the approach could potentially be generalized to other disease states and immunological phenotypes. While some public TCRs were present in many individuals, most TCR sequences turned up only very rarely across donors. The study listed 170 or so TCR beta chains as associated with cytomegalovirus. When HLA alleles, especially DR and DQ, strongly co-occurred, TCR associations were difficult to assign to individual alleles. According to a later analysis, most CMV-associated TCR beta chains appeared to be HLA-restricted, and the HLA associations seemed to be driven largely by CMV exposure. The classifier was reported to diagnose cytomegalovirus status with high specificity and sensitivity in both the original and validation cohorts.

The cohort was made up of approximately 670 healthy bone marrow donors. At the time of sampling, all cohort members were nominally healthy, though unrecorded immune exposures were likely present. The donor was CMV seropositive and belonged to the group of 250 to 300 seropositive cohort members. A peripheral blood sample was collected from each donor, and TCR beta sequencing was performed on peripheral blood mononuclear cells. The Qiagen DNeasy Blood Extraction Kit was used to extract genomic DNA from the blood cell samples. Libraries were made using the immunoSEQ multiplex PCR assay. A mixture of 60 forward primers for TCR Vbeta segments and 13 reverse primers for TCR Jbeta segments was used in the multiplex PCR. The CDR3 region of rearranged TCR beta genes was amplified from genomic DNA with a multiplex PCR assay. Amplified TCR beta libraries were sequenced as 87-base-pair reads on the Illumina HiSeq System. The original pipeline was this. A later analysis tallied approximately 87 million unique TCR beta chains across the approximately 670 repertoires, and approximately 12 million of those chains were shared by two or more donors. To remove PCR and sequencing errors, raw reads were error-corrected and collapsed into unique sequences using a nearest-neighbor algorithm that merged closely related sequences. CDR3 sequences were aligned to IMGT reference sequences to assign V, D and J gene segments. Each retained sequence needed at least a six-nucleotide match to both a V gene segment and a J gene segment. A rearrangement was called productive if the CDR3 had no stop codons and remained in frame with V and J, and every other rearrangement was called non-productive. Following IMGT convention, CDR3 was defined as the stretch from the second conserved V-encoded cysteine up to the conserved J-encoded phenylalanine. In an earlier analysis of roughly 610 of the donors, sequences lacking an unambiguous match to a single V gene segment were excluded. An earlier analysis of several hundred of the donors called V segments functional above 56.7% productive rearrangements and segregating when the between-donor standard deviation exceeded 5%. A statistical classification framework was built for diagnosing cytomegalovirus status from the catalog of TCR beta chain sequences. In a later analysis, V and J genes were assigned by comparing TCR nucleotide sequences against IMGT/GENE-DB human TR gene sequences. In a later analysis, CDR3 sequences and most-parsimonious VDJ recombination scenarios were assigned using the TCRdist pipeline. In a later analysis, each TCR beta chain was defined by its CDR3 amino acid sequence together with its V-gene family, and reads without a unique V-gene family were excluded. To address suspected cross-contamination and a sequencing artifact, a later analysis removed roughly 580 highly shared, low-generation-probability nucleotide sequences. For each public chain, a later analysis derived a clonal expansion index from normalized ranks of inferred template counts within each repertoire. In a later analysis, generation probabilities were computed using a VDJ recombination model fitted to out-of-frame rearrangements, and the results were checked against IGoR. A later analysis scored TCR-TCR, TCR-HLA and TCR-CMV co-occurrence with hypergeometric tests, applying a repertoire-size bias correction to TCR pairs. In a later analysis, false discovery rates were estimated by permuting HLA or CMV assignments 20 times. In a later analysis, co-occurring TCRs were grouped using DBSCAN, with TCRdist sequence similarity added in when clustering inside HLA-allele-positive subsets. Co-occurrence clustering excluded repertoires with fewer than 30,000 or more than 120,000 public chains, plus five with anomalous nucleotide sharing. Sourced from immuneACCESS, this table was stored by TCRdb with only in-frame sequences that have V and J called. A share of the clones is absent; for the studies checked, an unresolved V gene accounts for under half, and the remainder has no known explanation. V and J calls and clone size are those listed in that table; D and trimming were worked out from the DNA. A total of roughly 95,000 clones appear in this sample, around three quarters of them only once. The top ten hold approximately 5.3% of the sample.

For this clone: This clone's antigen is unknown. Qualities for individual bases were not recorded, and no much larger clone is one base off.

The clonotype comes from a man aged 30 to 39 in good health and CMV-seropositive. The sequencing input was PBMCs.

The CDR3 region has the sequence CASLRDRDRVYGYTF. The DNA sequence reads TGTGCCAGCCTTCGCGACCGGGACAGAGTCTATGGCTACACCTTC. The sequence links TRBV2 to TRBJ1-2; 7 of the junction bases match TRBD1. CDR1 SNHLY and CDR2 FYNNEI are derived from the germline V gene. The germline V and J ends show losses of 8 bases and 4 bases respectively, and no gene match explains 13 bases of the junction. The CDR3 runs 15 amino acids, cysteine and phenylalanine included. This entry keeps only the CDR3 DNA: 45 bases, framed from base 1.